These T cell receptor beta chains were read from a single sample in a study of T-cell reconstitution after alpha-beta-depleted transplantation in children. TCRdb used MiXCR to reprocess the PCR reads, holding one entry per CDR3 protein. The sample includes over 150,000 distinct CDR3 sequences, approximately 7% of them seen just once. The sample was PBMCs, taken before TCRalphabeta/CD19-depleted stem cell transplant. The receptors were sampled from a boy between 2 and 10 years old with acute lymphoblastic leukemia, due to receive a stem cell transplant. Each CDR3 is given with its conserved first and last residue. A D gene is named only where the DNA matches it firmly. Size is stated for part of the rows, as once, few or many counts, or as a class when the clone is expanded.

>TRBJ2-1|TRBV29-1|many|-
CSVSGRLYNEQFF
TGCAGCGTTTCCGGCAGACTCTACAATGAGCAGTTCTTC
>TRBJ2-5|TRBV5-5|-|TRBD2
CASSPPLAGEETQYF
TGTGCCAGCAGCCCACCTCTAGCGGGGGAAGAGACCCAGTACTTC
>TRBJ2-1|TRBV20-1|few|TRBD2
CSARVGSGRGYNEQFF
TGCAGTGCTAGGGTCGGTAGCGGGAGAGGGTACAATGAGCAGTTCTTC
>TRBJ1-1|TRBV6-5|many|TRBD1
CASRQQGQSNTEAFF
TGTGCCAGCAGGCAACAGGGGCAATCGAACACTGAAGCTTTCTTT
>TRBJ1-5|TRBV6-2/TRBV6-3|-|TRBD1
CASSRTGADQPQHF
TGTGCCAGCAGTCGGACAGGAGCTGATCAGCCCCAGCATTTT
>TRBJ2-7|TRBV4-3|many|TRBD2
CASSQDISGSAEQYF
TGCGCCAGCAGCCAAGATATTAGCGGGAGCGCCGAGCAGTACTTC
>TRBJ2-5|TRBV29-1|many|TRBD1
CSGQGETQYF
TGCAGCGGACAGGGGGAGACCCAGTACTTC
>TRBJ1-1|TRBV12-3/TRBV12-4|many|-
CASSGQLNTEAFF
TGTGCCAGCAGTGGACAGCTGAACACTGAAGCTTTCTTT
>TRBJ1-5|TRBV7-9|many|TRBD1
CASSLGQGVYQPQHF
TGTGCCAGCAGCTTAGGCCAGGGGGTCTATCAGCCCCAGCATTTT
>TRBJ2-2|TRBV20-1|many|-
CSALFTTGELFF
TGCAGTGCCCTATTTACCACCGGGGAGCTGTTTTTT
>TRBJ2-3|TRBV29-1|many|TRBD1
CSVYGTVLFGTDTQYF
TGCAGCGTTTACGGGACAGTCTTATTCGGGACAGATACGCAGTATTTT
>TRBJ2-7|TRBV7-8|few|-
CASSPILHYEQYF
TGTGCCAGCAGCCCCATCCTCCACTACGAGCAGTACTTC
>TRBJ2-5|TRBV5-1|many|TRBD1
CASSLRDRARVWEETQYF
TGCGCCAGCAGCCTCCGGGACAGGGCTAGAGTGTGGGAAGAGACCCAGTACTTC
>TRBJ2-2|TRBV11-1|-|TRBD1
CASQKTGFTGELFF
TGTGCCAGCCAAAAGACAGGGTTCACCGGGGAGCTGTTTTTT
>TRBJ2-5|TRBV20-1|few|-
CSAPGGRGRETQYF
TGCAGTGCCCCGGGTGGCAGGGGGAGGGAGACCCAGTACTTC
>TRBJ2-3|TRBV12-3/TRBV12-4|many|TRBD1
CASSWGQVRGTQYF
TGTGCCAGCAGTTGGGGACAGGTTAGGGGTACGCAGTATTTT